The next 20 T cell receptor beta chains were all read from a single sample in a study of T-cell reconstitution after alpha-beta-depleted transplantation in children (dated by TCRdb to about 2016). Library creation used PCR. The run used an Illumina HiSeq 2500. To normalize quantification of the TCRbeta repertoire, the TCR libraries were built with molecular barcoding that relied on unique molecular identifiers. The raw public reads went through TCRdb reprocessing: fastp at Q25, MiXCR clone calling, in-frame beta chains kept. Rows are unified per CDR3 protein, each entry keeping the most common DNA and genes. A total of about 610,000 distinct CDR3 sequences appear in this sample, roughly a tenth of them only once. The ten largest account for about 4.2% of the sample. The sequencing used PBMCs from the stem cell graft donor, collected from the stem cell graft. These receptors all stem from a human donor who donated a stem cell graft to a child with acute myeloid leukemia.

This clonotype has ten or more counts. The chain combines TRBV2 with TRBJ2-7; the D is unclear. The CDR3 is made up of 12 amino acids. CDR1 is SNHLY and CDR2 is FYNNEI in the germline V gene. Trimming took 4 bases from V and 4 from J, leaving 8 bases between them. The CDR3 nucleotides are TGTGCCAGCAGTGGGAACTCATACGAGCAGTACTTC. Protein product: CASSGNSYEQYF.

The chain combines TRBV29-1 with TRBJ2-1, with D perhaps TRBD2 (6 bases). The CDR3 consists of 15 residues. The V end lost 7 bases, the J end lost 1 base, and 17 bases lay between the germline ends. Germline CDR1 SQVTM, CDR2 ANQGSEA. The CDR3 loop is CSAQKVGTSYNEQFF. The CDR3 nucleotides are TGCAGCGCGCAAAAGGTCGGGACTTCCTACAATGAGCAGTTCTTC.

This clonotype has ten or more counts. This chain links TRBV10-3 with TRBJ2-5; D might be TRBD1 or TRBD2, each matching 6 bases. The germline V gene encodes CDR1 ENHRY and CDR2 SYGVKD. This CDR3 region has 15 residues. The V and J ends lost 3 bases and 4 bases respectively, with 15 bases between them. The CDR3 is CAISDPGASGETQYF. Written as DNA, the CDR3 is TGTGCCATCAGTGATCCGGGGGCCTCCGGAGAGACCCAGTACTTC.

Concerning this clonotype itself: At one of its ends the junction is not consistent with the germline gene, which may arise from a read error. The chain combines TRBV25-1 with TRBJ2-5; D remains unclear. The CDR3 consists of 13 residues. Germline V gene sequence: CDR1 MGHDK, CDR2 SYGVNS. CDR3 bases: TGTGCCAGCAGTTATCGAGGCCAAGAGTCCCAGTACTTC. Amino acids: CASSYRGQESQYF.

This clonotype was picked up many times. The rearrangement uses TRBV4-3 and TRBJ2-3, with 8 positions matching TRBD1. With V trimmed by 4 bases and J by 3 bases, 18 bases remained unmatched. This CDR3 is 19 amino acids long. Germline values: CDR1 LGHNA, CDR2 YSLEER. DNA for the CDR3: TGCGCCAGCAGCCCCCTCGGACAGGGTAGGGTGGACGATACAGATACGCAGTATTTT. Translated: CASSPLGQGRVDDTDTQYF.

V is TRBV27 and J is TRBJ2-7; TRBD2 matches at 7 bases. Germline loops: CDR1 MNHEY, CDR2 SMNVEV (reference sequence). Germline trimming cut 8 bases from V and 1 base from J; bases unmatched to any gene: 8. The CDR3 is 14 residues long. CDR3 in amino acids: CASRSSGVSYEQYF. Written as DNA, the CDR3 is TGTGCCAGCCGATCGAGCGGGGTGTCCTACGAGCAGTACTTC.

The chain couples TRBV6-5 to TRBJ2-1; 7 bases are a match to TRBD2. CDR3 length: 14 amino acids. Germline V gene lookup returns CDR1 MNHEY and CDR2 SVGAGI. V trimming: 3 bases; J trimming: 7 bases; junction bases outside the gene matches: 6. The CDR3 sequence is CASSYGGGPNEQFF. Written as DNA, the CDR3 is TGTGCCAGCAGTTATGGGGGAGGGCCGAATGAGCAGTTCTTC.

The chain employs TRBV6-2 or TRBV6-3 and TRBJ2-1; 9 bases line up with TRBD2. Germline CDR1 and CDR2: MNHEY and SVGEGT. CDR3 size: 15 residues. Trimming at V came to 5 bases and at J to 2 bases, leaving 4 bases not matched to a gene. CDR3 loop: CASSPSGKAYNEQFF. The CDR3 DNA sequence: TGTGCCAGCAGTCCTAGCGGGAAGGCCTACAATGAGCAGTTCTTC.

This clonotype was picked up many times. The chain recombines TRBV5-6 with TRBJ1-1, with unresolved D. CDR1 is SGHDT, CDR2 YYEEEE, per germline. V lost 6 bases and J 8 bases, leaving 14 bases between the germline ends. This CDR3 comprises 12 residues. DNA of the CDR3: TGTGCCAGCACCTATTTCGAAGGAGAAGCTTTCTTT. It specifies CASTYFEGEAFF.

The V call is TRBV27, the J call TRBJ2-2, with 7 bases fitting TRBD2. The V gene's germline CDR1 is MNHEY and CDR2 SMNVEV (reference sequence). The V and J ends lost 4 bases and 5 bases, in that order; junction bases with no gene match: 10. The CDR3 totals 16 residues. CDR3 protein: CASSSRLAQATGELFF. The CDR3 DNA follows: TGTGCCAGCAGTTCACGACTAGCCCAAGCGACCGGGGAGCTGTTTTTT.

The chain joins TRBV5-5 to TRBJ1-2, with unresolved D. The CDR3 contains 16 residues. Germline CDR1 SGHKS, CDR2 YYEKEE (reference sequence). The V and J ends lost 3 bases and 2 bases respectively, with 17 bases between them. The chain's CDR3 is CASSSSDMDINYGYTF. CDR3 coding DNA: TGTGCCAGCAGCTCGTCTGACATGGATATCAACTATGGCTACACCTTC.

This clonotype showed up just once. V is TRBV6-2 or TRBV6-3 and J is TRBJ2-7; 8 positions agree with TRBD1. With 2 bases clipped from V and 5 bases from J, the junction kept 2 bases outside the gene matches. CDR1 MNHEY and CDR2 SVGEGT come from the germline V gene. The CDR3 loop spans 13 amino acids. Here the CDR3 reads CASSYDRGHEQYF. CDR3 nucleotides: TGTGCCAGCAGTTACGACAGGGGCCACGAGCAGTACTTC.

The chain recombines TRBV5-1 with TRBJ2-7; 9 bases are shared with TRBD2. The germline gives CDR1 SGHRS, CDR2 YFSETQ. V shed 4 bases, J shed 2 bases, and the junction held 10 bases outside the gene matches. The CDR3 is 16 amino acids. The CDR3 here is CASSRGEVAGAYEQYF. The CDR3 DNA follows: TGCGCCAGCAGCCGGGGAGAGGTAGCGGGAGCCTACGAGCAGTACTTC.

This clonotype occurred many times. The chain links TRBV12-3 or TRBV12-4 to TRBJ2-5; D ambiguous. The CDR3 sequence is 13 residues long. Trimming took off 3 bases at V and 5 bases at J, with 10 bases between the two ends. CDR3 sequence reads: CASSFTIDETQYF. The CDR3 coding sequence is TGTGCCAGCAGTTTCACGATAGACGAGACCCAGTACTTC.

The rearrangement links TRBV4-3 to TRBJ1-2, with a possible D match to TRBD1 (6 bases). CDR1 and CDR2 (germline): LGHNA, YSLEER. The CDR3 is 16 amino acids. V lost 3 bases and J lost 4, with 18 bases in between. CDR3 in DNA: TGCGCCAGCAGCCAGGGGGTTACGGACAGCATCTATGGCTACACCTTC. It specifies CASSQGVTDSIYGYTF.

Only a few counts were recorded for this clonotype. CDR3 residues: CASSLAWRLAEATGTQYF. The CDR3 DNA is TGCGCCAGCAGCTTGGCCTGGAGGTTGGCGGAGGCGACGGGGACGCAGTATTTT. The V and J genes are TRBV5-1 and TRBJ2-3, with D maybe TRBD2 (5 bases). Looked up from germline, CDR1 is SGHRS and CDR2 is YFSETQ. The V and J ends lost 0 bases and 9 bases respectively, with 26 bases between them. The CDR3 is 18 amino acids.

In this sample, this clonotype turned up a few times. This chain connects TRBV7-9 to TRBJ2-1; a possible D gene is TRBD2 (6 bases). The germline V and J ends were trimmed by 11 bases and 4 bases, with 18 bases remaining between them. This CDR3 spans 14 amino acids. Germline loops: CDR1 SEHNR, CDR2 FQNEAQ (reference sequence). In DNA, the CDR3 is TGTGCCGGGGTCCGGGGTAGCGGATACAATGAGCAGTTCTTC. Its protein is CAGVRGSGYNEQFF.

In its sample, this clonotype was seen a few times. The rearrangement links TRBV3-1 to TRBJ2-7; the D is unclear. V lost 4 bases, J lost 7 bases, and 17 bases lay in between. Germline lookup yields CDR1 LGHDT and CDR2 YNNKEL (reference sequence). The CDR3 is 14 residues long. In DNA form, the CDR3 reads TGTGCCAGCAGCCGCCCGGGCGGTGCGAGGGAGCAGTACTTC. Translated: CASSRPGGAREQYF.

The CDR3 reads CASSPPGARGTDTQYF. The CDR3 nucleotides read TGTGCCAGCAGCCCTCCAGGGGCCCGAGGCACAGATACGCAGTATTTT. The chain uses TRBV7-2 and TRBJ2-3, with TRBD1 as a possible D gene (6 bases). Germline values: CDR1 SGHTA, CDR2 FQGNSA. Trimming removed 5 bases from V and 1 base from J, with 16 bases in between. The CDR3 spans 16 residues.

This clonotype came up many times. In nucleotides, the CDR3 is TGTGCCAGCAGCTTTAGCCCAGGGGGATATGGCTACACCTTC. This sequence encodes CASSFSPGGYGYTF. V usage is TRBV7-8 and J usage is TRBJ1-2, with TRBD1 identical over 7 bases. This CDR3 spans 14 amino acids. After removal of 3 bases from V and 5 bases from J, the junction contained 6 bases not matched to a gene. Germline V gives CDR1 SGHVS, CDR2 FQNEAQ.